The T cell receptor beta chain described here comes from a study of T-cell reconstitution after alpha-beta-depleted transplantation in children. Preparation of the TCRbeta library was carried out with unique molecular identifiers. TCRdb analysed the PCR reads with MiXCR anew, one entry per CDR3 protein. Of 500,000 or so distinct CDR3 sequences in the sample, over 10% were seen once. Study observations and caveats: Newly produced T cells mostly accounted for T-cell counts and diversity one year post-transplant. Some patients owed their high day-60 TCRbeta diversity to surviving recipient T cells and thymic progenitors. Expanded clones from the graft, numbering several hundred, reportedly supplied alpha-beta T cells about two months after transplant.

There are 17 residues in the CDR3. Trimming removed 6 bases from V and 4 bases from J; junction bases left unmatched: 12. On this clonotype itself: What it recognizes is unknown.

The sample in question was PBMCs, mostly from graft donor cells, obtained 180 days after TCRalphabeta/CD19-depleted stem cell transplant. The chain uses TRBV12-3 or TRBV12-4 and TRBJ2-6; 7 bases are shared with TRBD1. The TCR comes from a female patient aged 2-10 years who had a stem cell transplant for aplastic anemia, so the T cells may come from the graft donor. This CDR3 reads CASSRYSDRVGANVLTF. DNA of the CDR3: TGTGCCAGCAGCAGATACTCCGACAGGGTCGGGGCCAACGTCCTGACTTTC.